This T cell receptor (beta chain) emerged from a study of human T cells and chemical hapten exposure. Whole-study context: Small pooled library volume differences mainly caused per-sample TCR yield variation.

The study's findings and limits: High-frequency TCRs, those above 1 in 1000, stayed the same after DPC sensitization.

Trimming stripped 3 bases from V and 4 bases from J, with 16 bases between. This CDR3 spans 16 amino acids. The germline V gene has CDR1 MDHEN and CDR2 SYDVKM. This clonotype was seen a few times. What it binds is not known. The library tagged each cDNA molecule with unique molecular identifiers. In the original analysis: Samples ranged from roughly 23,224 to 700,000 TCRs, with a median of around 100,000. TCRdb analysed the 5' RACE reads with MiXCR anew, one entry per CDR3 protein. Here the V and J calls rest on TCRdb's processing, not on the authors' analysis. The table has roughly 120,000 distinct CDR3 sequences, 15% to 20% seen once. Unfractionated whole blood yielded total RNA.

The chain employs TRBV28 and TRBJ2-1, with D possibly called TRBD1 or TRBD2 (5 bases each). The sequence was collected from a human donor in good health. The CDR3 DNA reads TGTGCCAGCAGTTTCCCCCGGGACGAAGCTTACAATGAGCAGTTCTTC. Protein: CASSFPRDEAYNEQFF.